This is a list of T cell receptor beta chains from one sample in a study of CD8+ T cells in alopecia areata. Profiling relied on immunoSEQ multiplex PCR, and the TCRdb table lists in-frame clones only, not all of them. The repertoire holds fewer than 350,000 clones, nearly 60% seen once, with under 2% in the top ten. Sequences were derived from CD4+ T cells sorted from blood, sampled at week 24, from a patient treated with tofacitinib. These receptors were obtained from a human donor with alopecia areata. The CDR3 runs from the conserved cysteine through the conserved F or W. Fields, in order: V gene, D gene, clone size, J gene, CDR3 DNA, CDR3 protein. The D gene is left open where the match is weak. Size is omitted from some rows. Given values are once, few, many or a class for expanded clones.

v_gene: TRBV4-2; d_gene: -; abundance: -; j_gene: TRBJ2-3; CDR3nt: TGTGCCAGCAGCCAAACCGGGGATACGCAGTATTTT; CDR3aa: CASSQTGDTQYF
v_gene: TRBV4-2; d_gene: -; abundance: -; j_gene: TRBJ2-2; CDR3nt: TGTGCCAGCAGCCAAGATCTGAGGGTCACCGGGGAGCTGTTTTTT; CDR3aa: CASSQDLRVTGELFF
v_gene: TRBV5-1; d_gene: TRBD1; abundance: -; j_gene: TRBJ1-1; CDR3nt: TGCGCCAGCAGCTTGGAAACAGGGGAGATGTCTTTCTTT; CDR3aa: CASSLETGEMSFF
v_gene: TRBV6-1; d_gene: -; abundance: -; j_gene: TRBJ1-4; CDR3nt: TGTGCCAGCAGGCCCGGGAATGAAAAACTGTTTTTT; CDR3aa: CASRPGNEKLFF
v_gene: TRBV4-3; d_gene: -; abundance: few; j_gene: TRBJ1-1; CDR3nt: TGCGCCAGCAGCCAATCCCTCGATCGCGGGAGTGAAGCTTTCTTT; CDR3aa: CASSQSLDRGSEAFF
v_gene: TRBV20-1; d_gene: -; abundance: -; j_gene: TRBJ1-2; CDR3nt: TGCAGTGCCCGGGGGGCAGATGGCTACACCTTC; CDR3aa: CSARGADGYTF
v_gene: TRBV7-9; d_gene: -; abundance: few; j_gene: TRBJ1-2; CDR3nt: TGTGCCAGCAGCTTGAGAGGCCCTACATCGGGTGGCTACACCTTC; CDR3aa: CASSLRGPTSGGYTF
v_gene: TRBV29-1; d_gene: TRBD1; abundance: -; j_gene: TRBJ2-2; CDR3nt: TGCAGCGTTGTTGGGACAGGGGGCGCGATAGTCAACACCGGGGAGCTGTTTTTT; CDR3aa: CSVVGTGGAIVNTGELFF
v_gene: TRBV5-1; d_gene: -; abundance: -; j_gene: TRBJ2-3; CDR3nt: TGCGCCAGCAGCTTGAGGGACCCTCGGCCAGATACGCAGTATTTT; CDR3aa: CASSLRDPRPDTQYF
v_gene: TRBV29-1; d_gene: -; abundance: -; j_gene: TRBJ2-5; CDR3nt: TGCAGCGTTGCGGCGGTACTGCGGGAGACCCAGTACTTC; CDR3aa: CSVAAVLRETQYF
v_gene: TRBV4-2; d_gene: TRBD1; abundance: -; j_gene: TRBJ2-3; CDR3nt: TGTGCCAGCAGCCAGGGGACAGGGTCAGATACGCAGTATTTT; CDR3aa: CASSQGTGSDTQYF
v_gene: TRBV29-1; d_gene: -; abundance: -; j_gene: TRBJ1-5; CDR3nt: TGCAGCGTTGGCGGGACCGCTAATCAGCCCCAGCATTTT; CDR3aa: CSVGGTANQPQHF
v_gene: TRBV14; d_gene: -; abundance: -; j_gene: TRBJ2-1; CDR3nt: TGTGCCAGCAGCCAAACTAACTGGATGCAGTTCTTC; CDR3aa: CASSQTNWMQFF
v_gene: TRBV11-2; d_gene: -; abundance: few; j_gene: TRBJ2-7; CDR3nt: TGTGCCAGCAGCTCGAGCGGAGGCTCCTACGAGCAGTACTTC; CDR3aa: CASSSSGGSYEQYF
v_gene: TRBV5-1; d_gene: -; abundance: -; j_gene: TRBJ1-1; CDR3nt: TGCGCCAGCAGCCCCGGCGGGGTGAACACTGAAGCTTTCTTT; CDR3aa: CASSPGGVNTEAFF
v_gene: TRBV29-1; d_gene: TRBD2; abundance: few; j_gene: TRBJ2-3; CDR3nt: TGCAGCGTTAGAGTCACAGCGGGGGTCGATACGCAGTATTTT; CDR3aa: CSVRVTAGVDTQYF
v_gene: TRBV10-2; d_gene: TRBD1; abundance: few; j_gene: TRBJ2-7; CDR3nt: TGCGCCAGCGGACAGGGTCCCCAGTACTTC; CDR3aa: CASGQGPQYF
v_gene: TRBV29-1; d_gene: -; abundance: -; j_gene: TRBJ1-2; CDR3nt: TGCAGCGTTGGGGACGGGAACTATGGCTACACCTTC; CDR3aa: CSVGDGNYGYTF
v_gene: TRBV29-1; d_gene: TRBD1; abundance: -; j_gene: TRBJ2-3; CDR3nt: TGCAGCGTTGAAGAGAAGGGGGACAGGGGAGGCACAGATACGCAGTATTTT; CDR3aa: CSVEEKGDRGGTDTQYF
v_gene: TRBV9; d_gene: -; abundance: -; j_gene: TRBJ2-3; CDR3nt: TGTGCCAGCAACAGTGGGGATACGCAGTATTTT; CDR3aa: CASNSGDTQYF
v_gene: TRBV29-1; d_gene: -; abundance: -; j_gene: TRBJ1-1; CDR3nt: TGCAGCGAAGGGACCCCAAGGGGTGAAGCTTTCTTT; CDR3aa: CSEGTPRGEAFF
v_gene: TRBV28; d_gene: -; abundance: -; j_gene: TRBJ1-1; CDR3nt: TGTGCCAGCCTAACCCGCAGGGGAAACACTGAAGCTTTCTTT; CDR3aa: CASLTRRGNTEAFF
v_gene: TRBV11-2; d_gene: -; abundance: few; j_gene: TRBJ1-3; CDR3nt: TGTGCCAGCAGCTTAACGACAGTGAGCGACACCATATATTTT; CDR3aa: CASSLTTVSDTIYF
v_gene: TRBV18; d_gene: -; abundance: -; j_gene: TRBJ2-2; CDR3nt: TGTGCCAGCTCATCCAGACAGGCAGCCGGGGAGCTGTTTTTT; CDR3aa: CASSSRQAAGELFF
v_gene: TRBV29-1; d_gene: TRBD2; abundance: -; j_gene: TRBJ2-5; CDR3nt: TGCAGCGCCGACAGGTCGGGAGGGCAAGAGACCCAGTACTTC; CDR3aa: CSADRSGGQETQYF
v_gene: TRBV6-5; d_gene: -; abundance: -; j_gene: TRBJ1-6; CDR3nt: TGTGCCAGCGGGTCAGTTTCTAATTCACCCCTCCACTTT; CDR3aa: CASGSVSNSPLHF
v_gene: TRBV7-9; d_gene: TRBD1; abundance: -; j_gene: TRBJ1-2; CDR3nt: TGTGCCAGCAGCGCGACAGGGGGCCGAAGTGGCTACACCTTC; CDR3aa: CASSATGGRSGYTF